A selection of T cell receptor beta chains follows, all from one sample in a study of blood T cell repertoires in COVID-19. Data came from immunoSEQ multiplex PCR; TCRdb stores just in-frame clones and leaves some out. The data contain roughly 360,000 clones, roughly 90% of them singletons. The source material was PBMCs or T cells enriched from blood (not recorded which). Source of these receptors: a woman aged 25 to 45 with acute COVID-19. Each CDR3 is given with its conserved first and last residue. A D gene is named only where the DNA matches it firmly. Size is omitted from some rows. Given values are once, few, many or a class for expanded clones.

.	TRBV6-5	TRBJ2-7	.	TGTGCCAGCAGTTATTGGAGGGAGACGGAGCAGTACTTC	CASSYWRETEQYF
.	TRBV2	TRBJ2-1	.	TGTGCCAGCAGTGAAAGTAGGGGCGGCCTCAATGAGCAGTTCTTC	CASSESRGGLNEQFF
.	TRBV5-6	TRBJ2-1	few	TGTGCCAGCAGCTACTTAAGGAGAGGGAGCTCCTACAATGAGCAGTTCTTC	CASSYLRRGSSYNEQFF
.	TRBV7-9	TRBJ2-1	.	TGTGCCAGCAGCTCTGACAGCTATGAGCAGTTCTTC	CASSSDSYEQFF
TRBD2	TRBV3-1/TRBV3-2	TRBJ2-1	.	TGTGCCAGCAGCCAAGTCCGAGCGGGGGGTAAGGGTGAGCAGTTCTTC	CASSQVRAGGKGEQFF
TRBD1	TRBV4-1	TRBJ2-1	.	TGCGCCAGCAGCCAACCGGGACAGGGGGATGAGCAGTTCTTC	CASSQPGQGDEQFF
TRBD1	TRBV2	TRBJ2-7	.	TGTGCCAGCAGCGCCGGGACAGGGGCTTTCTACGAGCAGTACTTC	CASSAGTGAFYEQYF
.	TRBV19	TRBJ1-2	once	TGTGCCAGTAGCCCCGGCCAGGGGTATGGCTACACCTTC	CASSPGQGYGYTF
.	TRBV7-9	TRBJ2-7	.	TGTGCCAGCAGCTTAGAGGCAGGGGTCTCCTACGAGCAGTACTTC	CASSLEAGVSYEQYF
.	TRBV6-5	TRBJ1-5	.	TGTGCCAGCAGCCTTAACAATCAGCCCCAGCATTTT	CASSLNNQPQHF
.	TRBV7-2	TRBJ2-5	.	TGTGCCAGCAGCCACACCTTCAGTCAGGGGACCCAGTACTTC	CASSHTFSQGTQYF
.	TRBV18	TRBJ1-1	.	TGTGCCAGCTCCGAGGGACAGAACACTGAAGCTTTCTTT	CASSEGQNTEAFF
TRBD1	TRBV12-5	TRBJ1-3	.	TGTGCTAGTGGTTCCGGACAGGGCTCTGGAAACACCATATATTTT	CASGSGQGSGNTIYF
TRBD1	TRBV24-1	TRBJ2-7	.	TGTGCCACCAGTGAAACCGGGACAGGCGACTCCTACGAGCAGTACTTC	CATSETGTGDSYEQYF
.	TRBV28	TRBJ1-4	.	TGTGCCAGCAGTGCAGGGGAGTATGAAAAACTGTTTTTT	CASSAGEYEKLFF
TRBD2	TRBV7-2	TRBJ2-3	many	TGTGCCAGCAGCTCGGGACTAGCGGGGGGAGCAGATACGCAGTATTTT	CASSSGLAGGADTQYF
TRBD1	TRBV30	TRBJ2-1	.	TGTGCCTGGACGGGAACCGGGACAGTCTACAATGAGCAGTTCTTC	CAWTGTGTVYNEQFF
.	TRBV3-1/TRBV3-2	TRBJ1-3	.	TGTGCCAGCAGGCGTACCTCTGGAAACACCATATATTTT	CASRRTSGNTIYF
.	TRBV5-6	TRBJ2-3	.	TGTGCCAGCAGCCTTATTGAGGGGGGGCCTACAGATACGCAGTATTTT	CASSLIEGGPTDTQYF
.	TRBV10-1	TRBJ2-2	.	TGCGCCAGCAGTGAGTCGACTCAGGGCTCCGGGGAGCTGTTTTTT	CASSESTQGSGELFF
TRBD1	TRBV12-5	TRBJ1-1	.	TGTGCTAGTGCTAACGGGGCAGGGGGTATGAACACTGAAGCTTTCTTT	CASANGAGGMNTEAFF
.	TRBV29-1	TRBJ1-2	.	TGCAGCGCCCCGTTAGGGGGAAATAACTATGGCTACACCTTC	CSAPLGGNNYGYTF
.	TRBV30	TRBJ2-6	.	TGTGCCTGGAGGTTAGCAGCTGGGGCCAACGTCCTGACTTTC	CAWRLAAGANVLTF
TRBD1	TRBV5-1	TRBJ1-4	.	TGCGCCAGCAGCGTGTCAGGGGGCGCGGGTGAAAAACTGTTTTTT	CASSVSGGAGEKLFF
TRBD1	TRBV7-8	TRBJ2-7	.	TGTGCCAGCAGCACACGCCGGGACAGGCACACCTACGAGCAGTACTTC	CASSTRRDRHTYEQYF
TRBD2	TRBV3-1/TRBV3-2	TRBJ2-7	.	TGTGCCAGCAGCCAAGGCGTAATAGGGACTAGGCCCTCCGAGCAGTACTTC	CASSQGVIGTRPSEQYF
TRBD1	TRBV19	TRBJ1-6	.	TGTGCCAGTAGTATAAGGGGGACAGGCGAATCACCCCTCCACTTT	CASSIRGTGESPLHF
.	TRBV2	TRBJ1-1	.	TGTGCCAGCATCAGGGATTGGAACACTGAAGCTTTCTTT	CASIRDWNTEAFF
TRBD1	TRBV9	TRBJ1-2	.	TGTGCCAGCAGCGTAAGACAGGGGAGCTATGGCTACACCTTC	CASSVRQGSYGYTF
.	TRBV19	TRBJ1-3	.	TGTGCCAGTAGTATCTCCGGGACACTATCGGGGAACACCATATATTTT	CASSISGTLSGNTIYF
TRBD1	TRBV2	TRBJ2-7	few	TGTGCCAGCAGGGGACAGGCGGACTACGAGCAGTACTTC	CASRGQADYEQYF
TRBD1	TRBV5-1	TRBJ2-3	.	TGCGCCAGCAGCACAGGGACAGATACAAGCACAGATACGCAGTATTTT	CASSTGTDTSTDTQYF
.	TRBV24-1	TRBJ1-2	.	TGTGCCACCAGTGATGCGGGGAATGGAGCTAACTATGGCTACACCTTC	CATSDAGNGANYGYTF
.	TRBV2	TRBJ2-6	.	TGTGCCAGCAGTGAAGCGCTTCCGGCTGGGGCCAACGTCCTGACTTTC	CASSEALPAGANVLTF
.	TRBV6-2/TRBV6-3	TRBJ2-2	.	TGTGCCAGCAGTTACTCCCCTACGCGGGGCACCGGGGAGCTGTTTTTT	CASSYSPTRGTGELFF
.	TRBV7-2	TRBJ1-5	.	TGTGCCAGCAGCTTAGTCAGGGGACAGCCCCAGCATTTT	CASSLVRGQPQHF
.	TRBV7-9	TRBJ1-1	.	TGTGCCAGCAGCTCATCCGACAAGACCTCGTTGAACACTGAAGCTTTCTTT	CASSSSDKTSLNTEAFF
.	TRBV20-1	TRBJ2-7	.	TGCAGTGCTAGTTTGGCAGGGTCGACCCGGATGGGCGAGCAGTACTTC	CSASLAGSTRMGEQYF
.	TRBV19	TRBJ1-2	.	TGTGCCGCCTTCGGGACTTCTTCCTATGGCTACACCTTC	CAAFGTSSYGYTF
.	TRBV6-5	TRBJ1-6	.	TGTGCCAGCAGTTCCCTCCAGACATTTAATTCACCCCTCCACTTT	CASSSLQTFNSPLHF
.	TRBV18	TRBJ1-1	few	TGTGCCAGCTCATCCGGACAGAACACTGAAGCTTTCTTT	CASSSGQNTEAFF
.	TRBV9	TRBJ2-6	once	TGTGCCAGCAGCGCATCAGGGGCCAACGTCCTGACTTTC	CASSASGANVLTF
TRBD2	TRBV18	TRBJ2-1	.	TGTGCCAGCTCACCACGGCGGGGACTATACAATGAGCAGTTCTTC	CASSPRRGLYNEQFF
TRBD1	TRBV5-1	TRBJ1-3	.	TGCGCCAGCAGCTCCACAGGGGGCCTTGGAAACACCATATATTTT	CASSSTGGLGNTIYF
TRBD1	TRBV19	TRBJ1-5	.	TGTGCCAGTAGTAGAGTGGGACAGGGAGGTTGGTATAGCAATCAGCCCCAGCATTTT	CASSRVGQGGWYSNQPQHF
.	TRBV2	TRBJ2-2	.	TGTGCCAGCATGGAGGCTCAGGGGGGTGGGATCACCGGGGAGCTGTTTTTT	CASMEAQGGGITGELFF
.	TRBV4-1	TRBJ1-2	.	TGCGCCAGCGGTCTACAGCTTTCCTATGGCTACACCTTC	CASGLQLSYGYTF
.	TRBV2	TRBJ1-5	.	TGTGCCAGCAGCCCCCGGGGGAATCAGCCCCAGCATTTT	CASSPRGNQPQHF
.	TRBV3-1/TRBV3-2	TRBJ2-7	few	TGTGCCAGCAGCCAGGGGCCCGTGGGGCTCTACGAGCAGTACTTC	CASSQGPVGLYEQYF
.	TRBV3-1/TRBV3-2	TRBJ1-4	.	TGTGCCAGCAGCCCCGGTGACATCACGGGAGAAAAACTGTTTTTT	CASSPGDITGEKLFF
.	TRBV30	TRBJ1-5	.	TGTGCCTGGAACAGGGTGGGCAATCAGCCCCAGCATTTT	CAWNRVGNQPQHF
.	TRBV5-1	TRBJ1-2	.	TGCGCCAGCAGCTTGGAACAGCCTAACTATGGCTACACCTTC	CASSLEQPNYGYTF
TRBD1	TRBV5-6	TRBJ2-2	.	TGTGCCAGCAGCCTAGGACAGGCCTCAGGGGTCCGGGAGCTGTTTTTT	CASSLGQASGVRELFF